These T cell receptor beta chains were read from a single sample in a study of CD8 T cells in ankylosing spondylitis. TCRdb re-called the 5' RACE reads with MiXCR, one entry per CDR3 protein. The sample records about 450,000 distinct CDR3 sequences, about 24% being singletons. The sample was blood, either unsorted or a sorted T cell fraction (not recorded which). The receptors were gathered from a male donor with ankylosing spondylitis. Each CDR3 is given with its conserved first and last residue.

v_gene,j_gene,CDR3aa
TRBV2,TRBJ2-1,CATSTRVTYNEQFF
TRBV20-1,TRBJ2-3,CSARDPRTSADTQYF
TRBV29-1,TRBJ1-1,CSVRAYRGLENTEAFF
TRBV29-1,TRBJ1-5,CSARNSNQPQHF
TRBV21-1,TRBJ2-5,CASWETQYF
TRBV5-1,TRBJ2-2,CASSLQGALVGELFF
TRBV20-1,TRBJ1-1,CSARDGDRGRTEAFF
TRBV7-2,TRBJ1-1,CASSTSWTEAFF
TRBV20-1,TRBJ2-3,CSAHLAGVKDTQYF
TRBV25-1,TRBJ2-7,CASSEHWGGGRSYEQYF
TRBV2,TRBJ2-1,CASIASPRGEQFF
TRBV7-2,TRBJ2-5,CASSLRLAGGGETQYF
TRBV20-1,TRBJ1-5,CSARGQRDQPQHF
TRBV20-1,TRBJ1-4,CSASLRSGASTNEKLFF
TRBV5-4,TRBJ2-5,CASSLDLAGVETQYF
TRBV11-2,TRBJ1-6,CASSLDGWQGPNSPLHF
TRBV3-1,TRBJ2-1,CASSQGWGGVMGYEQFF
TRBV7-6,TRBJ2-5,CASSPRTSGSWETQYF